The 16 T cell receptor beta chains below come from one sample, sequenced in a study of molecular identifiers for immune sequencing clone quantification. Using its own MiXCR run on the PCR reads, TCRdb lists one record per CDR3 protein. The sample consists of 53,000 or so distinct CDR3 sequences, about a third of them appearing once. The sequenced material came from naive CD8+ T cells from blood, with Jurkat cell RNA spiked in. Subset of the sample: FACS-sorted CD8+CD4-CCR7+CD45RA+ naive T cells. The receptors derive from a human donor in good health. Some libraries in this study had Jurkat cell RNA spiked in.

As regards this clonotype: A much larger clone lies one base from this, so it may be a read error. The genes are TRBV28 and TRBJ2-7; D might be TRBD1 or TRBD2, each matching 6 bases. The CDR3 totals 13 residues. The germline CDR1 and CDR2 sequences are MDHEN and SYDVKM. The CDR3 DNA reads TGTGCCAGCGGTTTACCAGGGGAGGACGAGCAGTACTTC. This translates into CASGLPGEDEQYF.

V gene TRBV7-9 combines with J gene TRBJ2-7; 8 nucleotides agree with TRBD2. The V gene end was trimmed by 5 bases and the J gene end by 6 bases; junction bases not matched to a gene: 12. The CDR3 runs 15 residues. In germline, CDR1 is SEHNR, CDR2 FQNEAQ (reference sequence). CDR3: CASSLTPGGALEQYF. The CDR3 coding sequence is TGTGCCAGCAGCCTCACCCCGGGGGGGGCCCTCGAGCAGTACTTC.

The chain carries TRBV3-1 and TRBJ2-7; D gene unclear. Germline CDR1 reads LGHDT; CDR2 reads YNNKEL (reference sequence). CDR3 length: 17 residues. V lost 0 bases to trimming and J lost 0 bases, with 15 bases between them. The DNA for the CDR3 is TGTGCCAGCAGCCAAGATGGGGTTGTCGGGTACTCCTACGAGCAGTACTTC. Its translation: CASSQDGVVGYSYEQYF.

This chain joins TRBV4-3 and TRBJ2-1; 8 positions match TRBD2. This CDR3 comprises 15 residues. The V gene end was trimmed by 3 bases and the J gene end by 6 bases; junction bases not matched to a gene: 7. CDR1 is LGHNA, CDR2 YSLEER, per germline. Here the CDR3 reads CASSHPAGVGNEQFF. CDR3 DNA sequence: TGCGCCAGCAGCCACCCAGCGGGAGTTGGCAATGAGCAGTTCTTC.

Turning to this clonotype: The conserved final phenylalanine or tryptophan is absent from the CDR3, which likely points to a read error. The V call is TRBV13, the J call TRBJ2-2; 10 positions agree with TRBD2. The CDR3 has 17 residues. V lost 5 bases to trimming and J lost 0 bases; unmatched junction nucleotides: 6. Germline V gene sequence: CDR1 PRHDT, CDR2 FYEKMQ (reference sequence). The CDR3 sequence is CASSRGLAEANTGELFI. CDR3 nucleotides: TGTGCCAGCAGCCGCGGACTAGCGGAGGCGAACACCGGGGAGCTGTTTATT.

At least ten counts were recorded for this clonotype. The chain combines TRBV7-8 with TRBJ2-1; D gene uncertain. Germline V gene data show CDR1 as SGHVS and CDR2 as FQNEAQ. The CDR3 is made up of 13 amino acids. The ends were cut back, 2 bases at V and 5 bases at J, with 7 bases in the middle. CDR3 coding DNA: TGTGCCAGCAGCTTAATGAGGAACAATGAGCAGTTCTTC. Amino acids: CASSLMRNNEQFF.

In regard to this clonotype: Relative to the germline gene, one junction end is altered; a read error may explain this. The chain couples TRBV12-3 or TRBV12-4 to TRBJ2-2; TRBD2 might be the D (6 bases). The CDR3 has 12 residues. In DNA form, the CDR3 reads TGTGCCAGCAGTTTCGGCACCGGGGGGCTGTTTTTT. This encodes CASSFGTGGLFF.

Concerning this clonotype: A read error may explain this, as a much larger clone is one base away. The V call is TRBV4-2, the J call TRBJ2-2, with 9 bases lining up with TRBD1. The CDR3 has 14 amino acids. The germline CDR1 and CDR2 sequences are LGHNA and YNFKEQ. The CDR3 loop is CASIPGQGAGELYF. The CDR3, as DNA: TGTGCCAGCATCCCGGGACAGGGAGCCGGGGAGCTGTATTTT.

In this sample, this clonotype turned up many times. CDR3 nucleotide sequence: TGTGCCACCGGATTACAGGGGCAGCAGTTCTTC. Translation: CATGLQGQQFF. The J gene is TRBJ2-1, the V gene TRBV15, with TRBD1 matching 7 bases. Germline V CDR1 and CDR2: LNHNV, YYDKDF (reference sequence). The length of the CDR3 is 11 residues. Trimming removed 8 bases from V and 11 bases from J; junction bases left unmatched: 6.

The V call is TRBV5-4, the J call TRBJ1-1; tentatively, D is TRBD1 (5 bases). This CDR3 comprises 13 residues. Looked up from germline, CDR1 is SGHNT and CDR2 is YYREEE (reference sequence). Trimming removed 4 bases from V and 1 base from J, with 8 bases in between. The CDR3 protein is CASSRGTNTEAFF. In DNA form, the CDR3 reads TGTGCCAGCAGCCGGGGGACGAACACTGAAGCTTTCTTT.

The rearrangement links TRBV6-5 to TRBJ2-1; D is possibly TRBD1 or TRBD2 (5 bases each). CDR3 length: 12 amino acids. The V end lost 7 bases, the J end lost 9 bases, and 13 bases lay between the germline ends. The germline V gene has CDR1 MNHEY and CDR2 SVGAGI. The CDR3 DNA sequence: TGTGCCAGCAACCCGGTGAGGGGTGAGCAGTTCTTC. Translated: CASNPVRGEQFF.

V gene TRBV24-1 combines with J gene TRBJ2-2; D might be TRBD1 (5 bases). Germline lookup yields CDR1 KGHDR and CDR2 SFDVKD. The CDR3 length is 13 residues. V lost 5 bases and J lost 6, with 9 bases in between. The CDR3 here is CATSGIRAGELFF. The CDR3 region has the DNA TGTGCCACCAGTGGTATCAGGGCCGGGGAGCTGTTTTTT.

The chain has TRBV27 and TRBJ2-7; 8 nucleotides match TRBD2. V lost 4 bases and J lost 2; bases outside the gene matches: 1. The CDR3 covers 13 residues. CDR1 is MNHEY, CDR2 SMNVEV, per germline (reference sequence). The CDR3 nucleotides read TGTGCCAGCAGTTGGGGACTAGCCTACGAGCAGTACTTC. Amino acids: CASSWGLAYEQYF.

Remarks on this clonotype: At one end the junction does not follow the germline gene, possibly because of a read error. V usage is TRBV7-2 and J usage is TRBJ2-1; D tentatively fits TRBD1 or TRBD2 (5 bases each). The CDR3 runs to 18 residues. The germline gives CDR1 SGHTA, CDR2 FQGNSA. The CDR3 region has the DNA TGTGCCAGCAGCTTTCCCCTCCTCCTCAGGGAGAACTACAATGAGCAGATCTTC. Its translation: CASSFPLLLRENYNEQIF.

The V gene is TRBV27, the J gene TRBJ2-7, with D tentatively TRBD2 (6 bases). The CDR3 runs to 15 residues. V was trimmed by 2 bases and J by 4 bases, leaving 15 bases between them. Germline values: CDR1 MNHEY, CDR2 SMNVEV (reference sequence). CDR3 in DNA: TGTGCCAGCAGTTTAACGGCTAGCGAGAAATACGAGCAGTACTTC. It encodes CASSLTASEKYEQYF.

On this clonotype: Being one base from a much bigger clone, this may be a read error. The chain recombines TRBV7-9 with TRBJ2-7; D is unclear. Germline V gene lookup returns CDR1 SEHNR and CDR2 FQNEAQ (reference sequence). There are 16 residues in the CDR3. The CDR3, as DNA: TGTGCCGGCAGCCCAGTGGAAGGGTGGAAGGATTACGAGCAGTACTTC. This codes for CAGSPVEGWKDYEQYF. Full variable domain (outside the CDR3, taken from reference TRBV7-9 and TRBJ2-7): DTGVSQNPRHKITKRGQNVTFRCDPISEHNRLYWYRQTLGQGPEFLTYFQNEAQLEKSRLLSDRFSAERPKGSFSTLEIQRTEQGDSAMYLCAGSPVEGWKDYEQYFGPGTRLTVT.